The rows below give T cell receptor beta chains drawn from one sample of a study of cytomegalovirus exposure and HLA in healthy donors. Assay: immunoSEQ multiplex PCR; the TCRdb copy retains only in-frame clones and omits some. The sample has 100,000 to 150,000 clones, about 80% seen once; the top ten hold over 2%. Sequenced material: PBMCs. The receptors derive from a man aged 25 to 40 in good health and CMV-seronegative. CDR3s include the opening cysteine and the closing phenylalanine or tryptophan. Fields, in order: J gene, clone size, D gene, V gene, CDR3 protein, CDR3 DNA. D genes are given only for firm matches. Clone size is not always given. Where it is, it says once, few, many or a class for expanded clones.

J: TRBJ1-1
size: .
D: .
V: TRBV7-8
CDR3: CASSTYLRNTEAFF
DNA: TGTGCCAGCAGCACCTACCTTAGGAACACTGAAGCTTTCTTT

J: TRBJ2-1
size: .
D: .
V: TRBV7-9
CDR3: CASSDLLNHNEQFF
DNA: TGTGCCAGCAGCGACCTACTAAACCACAATGAGCAGTTCTTC

J: TRBJ1-5
size: .
D: .
V: TRBV5-4
CDR3: CASSMGPAVNQPQHF
DNA: TGTGCCAGCAGCATGGGCCCCGCGGTCAATCAGCCCCAGCATTTT

J: TRBJ1-2
size: .
D: TRBD1
V: TRBV4-3
CDR3: CASSQDRGLGYTF
DNA: TGCGCCAGCAGCCAAGACAGGGGGCTTGGCTACACCTTC

J: TRBJ2-5
size: .
D: .
V: TRBV7-6
CDR3: CASSGHFQETQYF
DNA: TGTGCCAGCAGCGGACACTTCCAAGAGACCCAGTACTTC

J: TRBJ1-3
size: few
D: .
V: TRBV27
CDR3: CASSSTASSGNTIYF
DNA: TGTGCCAGCAGTTCGACAGCAAGCTCTGGAAACACCATATATTTT

J: TRBJ1-1
size: .
D: TRBD1
V: TRBV28
CDR3: CASSGGTGRTEAFF
DNA: TGTGCCAGCAGCGGAGGGACAGGGCGGACTGAAGCTTTCTTT

J: TRBJ1-3
size: once
D: .
V: TRBV9
CDR3: CASSKGASGNTIYF
DNA: TGTGCCAGCAGCAAAGGGGCCTCTGGAAACACCATATATTTT

J: TRBJ1-5
size: few
D: .
V: TRBV27
CDR3: CASSTGSQPQHF
DNA: TGTGCCAGCAGCACAGGTTCTCAGCCCCAGCATTTT

J: TRBJ1-5
size: .
D: TRBD1
V: TRBV5-6
CDR3: CASSLGTGSNQPQHF
DNA: TGTGCCAGCAGCTTGGGGACAGGGTCCAATCAGCCCCAGCATTTT

J: TRBJ1-1
size: .
D: .
V: TRBV6-1
CDR3: CATTLSMTTEAFF
DNA: TGTGCCACAACTTTGTCGATGACAACTGAAGCTTTCTTT

J: TRBJ2-2
size: .
D: TRBD2
V: TRBV30
CDR3: CAWSYVAGGTGELFF
DNA: TGTGCCTGGAGTTATGTAGCGGGGGGCACCGGGGAGCTGTTTTTT

J: TRBJ2-7
size: .
D: .
V: TRBV7-6
CDR3: CASSSRLVSYEQYF
DNA: TGTGCCAGCAGCTCTCGACTAGTCTCCTACGAGCAGTACTTC

J: TRBJ2-7
size: .
D: TRBD2
V: TRBV7-8
CDR3: CASTLWASGSVEQYF
DNA: TGTGCCAGCACCCTTTGGGCTAGCGGCTCCGTCGAGCAGTACTTC

J: TRBJ2-7
size: .
D: TRBD1
V: TRBV7-9
CDR3: CASSSRQGEYEQYF
DNA: TGTGCCAGCAGCTCCAGACAGGGGGAGTACGAGCAGTACTTC

J: TRBJ2-5
size: .
D: .
V: TRBV7-8
CDR3: CASRYRAMYQETQYF
DNA: TGTGCCAGCAGATACAGGGCCATGTACCAAGAGACCCAGTACTTC

J: TRBJ2-1
size: once
D: TRBD2
V: TRBV5-1
CDR3: CASSRSGAAYNEQFF
DNA: TGCGCCAGCAGCAGGAGCGGGGCAGCCTACAATGAGCAGTTCTTC

J: TRBJ1-4
size: .
D: TRBD1
V: TRBV5-1
CDR3: CASSRDRGGEKLFF
DNA: TGCGCCAGCAGCCGGGACAGGGGCGGTGAAAAACTGTTTTTT

J: TRBJ1-1
size: .
D: TRBD1
V: TRBV6-1
CDR3: CASSIRQGSGAFF
DNA: TGTGCCAGCAGTATCAGACAGGGAAGTGGAGCTTTCTTT

J: TRBJ1-5
size: .
D: TRBD1
V: TRBV30
CDR3: CAWSGGTGLSNQPQHF
DNA: TGTGCCTGGAGTGGTGGGACAGGGTTAAGCAATCAGCCCCAGCATTTT

J: TRBJ1-3
size: .
D: TRBD1
V: TRBV7-8
CDR3: CASSPRTGPGNTIYF
DNA: TGTGCCAGCAGCCCGAGGACAGGGCCTGGAAACACCATATATTTT

J: TRBJ2-1
size: .
D: .
V: TRBV2
CDR3: CASSKVGLSYNEQFF
DNA: TGTGCCAGCAGCAAGGTGGGCCTTTCCTACAATGAGCAGTTCTTC